This T cell receptor (beta chain) appears in the sequencing data of a study of human T cells and chemical hapten exposure. One entry per CDR3 protein, called by TCRdb with MiXCR from the RACE reads. The table has 90,000 or so distinct CDR3 sequences, 8.5% seen once. As to time point: pre-sensitization, week 0. Treatment here: therapeutic diphenylcyclopropenone sensitization with weekly scalp DPC. CDR3 length: 13 residues. Germline loops: CDR1 KGHSH, CDR2 LQKENI. V was pared by 3 bases and J by 4 bases, with 4 bases between. The sample consisted of whole blood, taken in connection with sensitization to the hapten diphenylcyclopropenone (DPC). The sequence derives from a man in his forties with alopecia areata. Some clones in this sample may be carry-over from other donors' samples. The genes are TRBV18 and TRBJ1-6; D uncertain. This chain's CDR3 is CASSPDYNSPLHF. The DNA of the CDR3 is TGTGCCAGCTCACCGGATTATAATTCACCCCTCCACTTT.